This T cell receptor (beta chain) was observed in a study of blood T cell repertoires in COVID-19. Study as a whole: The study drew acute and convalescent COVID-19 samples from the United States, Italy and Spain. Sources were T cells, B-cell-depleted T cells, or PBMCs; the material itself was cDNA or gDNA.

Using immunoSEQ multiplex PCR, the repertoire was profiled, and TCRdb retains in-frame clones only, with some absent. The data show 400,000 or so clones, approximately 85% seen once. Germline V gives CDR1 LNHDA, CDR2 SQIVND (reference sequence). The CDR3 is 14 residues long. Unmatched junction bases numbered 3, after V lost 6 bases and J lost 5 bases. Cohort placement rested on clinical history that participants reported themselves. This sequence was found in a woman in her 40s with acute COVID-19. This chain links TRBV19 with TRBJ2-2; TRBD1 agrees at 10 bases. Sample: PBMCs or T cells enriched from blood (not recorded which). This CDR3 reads CASRGQGYTGELFF. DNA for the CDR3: TGTGCCAGTAGGGGACAGGGGTATACCGGGGAGCTGTTTTTT.